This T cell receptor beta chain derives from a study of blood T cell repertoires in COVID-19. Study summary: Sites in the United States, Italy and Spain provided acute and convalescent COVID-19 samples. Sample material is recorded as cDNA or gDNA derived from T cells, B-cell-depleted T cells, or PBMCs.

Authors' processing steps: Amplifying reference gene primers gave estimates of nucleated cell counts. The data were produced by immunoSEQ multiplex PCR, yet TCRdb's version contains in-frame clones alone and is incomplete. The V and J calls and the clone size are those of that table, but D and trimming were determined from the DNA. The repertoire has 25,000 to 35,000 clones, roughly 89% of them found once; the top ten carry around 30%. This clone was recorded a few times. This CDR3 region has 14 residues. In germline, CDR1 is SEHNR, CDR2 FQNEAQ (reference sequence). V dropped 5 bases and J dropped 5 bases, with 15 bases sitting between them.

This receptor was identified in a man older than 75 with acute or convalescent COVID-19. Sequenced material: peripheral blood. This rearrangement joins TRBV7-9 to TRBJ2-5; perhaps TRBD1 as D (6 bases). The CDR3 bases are TGTGCCAGCAGCCCAACAGGGCTGAGGGAGACCCAGTACTTC. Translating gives CASSPTGLRETQYF.